A single T cell receptor (beta chain) is shown here with its context. The table came from immunoSEQ multiplex PCR; TCRdb's copy has only in-frame clones and leaves some out. This sample has over 30,000 clones; approximately 78% occur once, and the top ten carry approximately 40%. The CDR3 sequence is 19 residues long. This sample was included in a study of blood T cell repertoires in COVID-19. The gene calls are TRBV1 and TRBJ1-5; TRBD1 is the table's D call, not checked against the DNA. TRBV1 is a known pseudogene. The sequenced sample consisted of peripheral blood. The receptor's source is an elderly man with active or convalescent COVID-19. The CDR3 DNA is TGCACCAGCAGCCGACTCGGGGACAGACTTATAATTAGCAATCAGCCCCAGCATTTT. Protein sequence: CTSSRLGDRLIISNQPQHF.